This is a list of T cell receptor beta chains from one sample in a study of blood T cell repertoires in COVID-19. This table comes from immunoSEQ multiplex PCR, and its TCRdb copy is limited to in-frame clones, with some not included. The table has about 120,000 clones, approximately 90% seen once. The sample was peripheral blood. These receptors all come from a man in his 70s with active or convalescent COVID-19. Each CDR3 is given without its conserved first and last residue.

TRBJ1-4 | TRBV5-1 | ASSRQGAGTNEKLF
TRBJ2-1 | TRBV5-1 | ASSLGRGQVYNEQF
TRBJ2-1 | TRBV6-2/TRBV6-3 | ASSYINEQF
TRBJ1-3 | TRBV13 | ASSFGQGYSGNTIY
TRBJ1-3 | TRBV19 | ASSPPGGPSGNTIY
TRBJ2-7 | TRBV3-1/TRBV3-2 | ASSLLGLAGGGYEQY
TRBJ1-1 | TRBV6-5 | ASSYDGGLNTEAF
TRBJ2-1 | TRBV10-3 | AISESAGVSLNEQF
TRBJ2-4 | TRBV28 | ASSLLGTGVAKNIQY
TRBJ2-5 | TRBV15 | ATSRLRLAEGRETQY
TRBJ1-1 | TRBV9 | ASSGITGENTEAF
TRBJ2-5 | TRBV28 | ASSLGLETETQY
TRBJ2-5 | TRBV5-1 | ASSLGGFLETQY
TRBJ2-7 | TRBV19 | ASSIGQYAYEQY
TRBJ2-3 | TRBV27 | ASSLSGLAGFSTDTQY
TRBJ2-7 | TRBV15 | ATSRALAGETGY
TRBJ2-2 | TRBV19 | ASSTTLLRGAGTGELF
TRBJ2-7 | TRBV6-5 | ASSYAGDYEQY
TRBJ1-4 | TRBV7-9 | ASSGSRGRNEKLF
TRBJ1-1 | TRBV2 | ASRGGVLNTEAF
TRBJ1-4 | TRBV6-5 | ASSHASGGEKLF
TRBJ2-7 | TRBV7-9 | ASSPGAGVLWTEQY
TRBJ1-1 | TRBV5-6 | ASSLPGTEAF
TRBJ2-1 | TRBV19 | ASSLSGSANEQF
TRBJ2-1 | TRBV11-2 | ASSSSGNEQF
TRBJ2-7 | TRBV11-2 | ASSPGVAYEQY
TRBJ1-5 | TRBV12-3/TRBV12-4 | ASSFLSQPQH
TRBJ2-7 | TRBV19 | ASRSNRGSYEQY